Listed below are T cell receptor beta chains from one sample, sequenced in a study of blood T cell repertoires in COVID-19. Only in-frame clones appear in the TCRdb table, and some are missing; sequencing was by immunoSEQ multiplex PCR. Seen here are around 500,000 clones, around 85% observed once, and the top ten hold 6.5% to 9.5%. The sequencing sample was made of PBMCs or T cells enriched from blood (not recorded which). The source is a woman between 55 and 75 years old who had recovered from COVID-19. The CDR3 runs from the conserved cysteine through the conserved F or W. A D gene is named only where the DNA matches it firmly. Clone size is shown for a subset of rows, as once, few, many or a class of expanded clone.

D | J | size | V | DNA | CDR3
. | TRBJ2-5 | . | TRBV6-1 | TGTGCCAGCAGTGATACTAAGAGGGAGACCCAGTACTTC | CASSDTKRETQYF
. | TRBJ1-2 | . | TRBV10-3 | TGTGCCATCAGTGGGGACATGGCCTATGGCTACACCTTC | CAISGDMAYGYTF
TRBD2 | TRBJ2-1 | . | TRBV4-1 | TGCGCCAGCAGCCGATTTGGACTAGCGGGGGGTTACAATGAGCAGTTCTTC | CASSRFGLAGGYNEQFF
. | TRBJ1-4 | once | TRBV5-1 | TGCGCCAGCAGCTATGGCAAACCCGGGGAGGAAAAACTGTTTTTT | CASSYGKPGEEKLFF
. | TRBJ1-5 | . | TRBV7-2 | TGTGCCAGCAGCACCCATTCCGGGGAGGTGAGTCAGCCCCAGCATTTT | CASSTHSGEVSQPQHF
. | TRBJ2-7 | few | TRBV5-5 | TGTGCCAGCAGCTCCCGGAATGGGGCCCCCTACGAGCAGTACTTC | CASSSRNGAPYEQYF
. | TRBJ2-2 | . | TRBV3-1/TRBV3-2 | TGTGCCAGCAGCCAACTCACCGGGGAGCTGTTTTTT | CASSQLTGELFF
. | TRBJ2-1 | once | TRBV5-4 | TGTGCCAGCAGCTTGGTCGGCAGGGCTTGGAATGAGCAGTTCTTC | CASSLVGRAWNEQFF
. | TRBJ1-2 | . | TRBV29-1 | TGCAGCGTTGACAGGTGGAATGGCTACACCTTC | CSVDRWNGYTF
TRBD1 | TRBJ2-1 | few | TRBV5-1 | TGCGCCAGCAGCTTGGCTGCCGGGACAGGGGATAATGAGCAGTTCTTC | CASSLAAGTGDNEQFF
. | TRBJ1-2 | . | TRBV25-1 | TGTGCCAGCAGTGAATGGGGCAGCGTCTATGGCTACACCTTC | CASSEWGSVYGYTF
. | TRBJ2-5 | . | TRBV6-5 | TGTGCCAGCAGTTACGGAGGCGAGACCCAGTACTTC | CASSYGGETQYF
. | TRBJ2-2 | . | TRBV5-6 | TGTGCCAGCAGCTTCAGGGTTTCCGGGGAGCTGTTTTTT | CASSFRVSGELFF
. | TRBJ2-7 | . | TRBV19 | TGTGCCAGTAGTATTAGCACAGGACCCCTCTACGAGCAGTACTTC | CASSISTGPLYEQYF
TRBD2 | TRBJ2-1 | . | TRBV5-4 | TGTGCCAGCAGCTTGTCGGCGGGGGTCTCCTACAATGAGCAGTTCTTC | CASSLSAGVSYNEQFF
. | TRBJ1-3 | . | TRBV5-4 | TGTGCCAGCAGCTACACAGGGAAGGGTTGGCGAGATGACACCATATATTTT | CASSYTGKGWRDDTIYF
. | TRBJ2-5 | . | TRBV12-3/TRBV12-4 | TGTGCCAGCAGTTTAAACAGGGCTGAGACCCAGTACTTC | CASSLNRAETQYF
. | TRBJ1-1 | . | TRBV5-6 | TGTACCAGCAGCTTGAGACGGGGTCCTGAAGCTTTCTTT | CTSSLRRGPEAFF
TRBD1 | TRBJ1-1 | . | TRBV4-1 | TGCGCCAGCAGCCAGACAGGGACGAACACTGAAGCTTTCTTT | CASSQTGTNTEAFF
TRBD2 | TRBJ2-6 | . | TRBV6-5 | TGTGCCACCTCAGCGGGGGGATCGGGGGCCAACGTCCTGACTTTC | CATSAGGSGANVLTF
TRBD1 | TRBJ1-2 | . | TRBV5-1 | TGCGCCAGCAGCTGGGACAGGGGAGACTATGGCTACACCTTC | CASSWDRGDYGYTF
TRBD2 | TRBJ2-3 | . | TRBV30 | TGTGCCTGGAGTGTACTGGGAGGGTGGGGAGATACGCAGTATTTT | CAWSVLGGWGDTQYF
. | TRBJ1-5 | . | TRBV5-8 | TGTGCCAGCGACAGTGGGGGGAGCAATCAGCCCCAGCATTTT | CASDSGGSNQPQHF
TRBD2 | TRBJ2-1 | . | TRBV6-6 | TGTGCCGGCGGTGCGGGGGGGGCCTACAATGAGCAGTTCTTC | CAGGAGGAYNEQFF
TRBD1 | TRBJ2-3 | . | TRBV3-1/TRBV3-2 | TGTGCCAGCAGCCAAGTGAAGGGGGCTGCAGATACGCAGTATTTT | CASSQVKGAADTQYF
TRBD1 | TRBJ1-1 | . | TRBV28 | TGTGCCAGCCTAGAGGGGGCCCTGAACACTGAAGCTTTCTTT | CASLEGALNTEAFF
TRBD1 | TRBJ1-2 | few | TRBV27 | TGTGCCAGCAGTCTAAACAGGGGGAGCGGCTACACCTTC | CASSLNRGSGYTF
. | TRBJ1-2 | . | TRBV13 | TGTGCCAGCAGCTTTAAATCAGGGAATGGCTACACCTTC | CASSFKSGNGYTF
TRBD1 | TRBJ2-7 | once | TRBV19 | TGTGCCAGTAGGGGGACAGTTCCCGAGCAGTACTTC | CASRGTVPEQYF